These 27 T cell receptor beta chains share one sample of origin, sequenced in a study of blood T cells in healthy people across ages. Then a second PCR, running about 6 to 12 cycles, was carried out with a sample-barcoded 5' primer and a J-beta primer mix. TCRdb re-called the 5' RACE reads through MiXCR, storing one row per CDR3 protein. The data show about 1.8 million distinct CDR3 sequences, about 50% seen once. The sequencing sample was made of blood. These receptors were obtained from a woman in her 40s in good health.

The gene calls are TRBV12-3 or TRBV12-4 and TRBJ1-6; D remains ambiguous. The V end lost 1 base, the J end lost 8 bases, and 6 bases lay between the germline ends. This CDR3 has 13 residues. In nucleotides, the CDR3 is TGTGCCAGCAGTTTAGGTACAGATTCACCCCTCCACTTT. This sequence encodes CASSLGTDSPLHF.

Turning to this clonotype: Relative to the germline gene, one junction end is altered; a read error may explain this. The rearrangement links TRBV9 to TRBJ2-5; D perhaps matches TRBD1 (5 bases). Germline V gene lookup returns CDR1 SGDLS and CDR2 YYNGEE. The CDR3 is made up of 16 amino acids. The CDR3 region is CASSSDRTTHQEAQYF. The DNA of the CDR3 is TGTGCCAGCAGCTCCGACCGGACAACCCACCAAGAGGCCCAGTACTTC.

In its sample, this clonotype was seen a few times. The genes are TRBV4-1 and TRBJ2-5; D remains unclear. The CDR3 covers 14 residues. Germline CDR1 MGHRA, CDR2 YSYEKL. Trimming removed 0 bases at V and 6 bases at J, with 11 bases between. As DNA, the CDR3 is TGCGCCAGCAGCCAAGAATCCTCGGTCCAGACCCAGTACTTC. This gives the protein CASSQESSVQTQYF.

The chain employs TRBV3-1 and TRBJ2-3; possible D gene TRBD1, 5 bases. The CDR3 runs 17 residues. Germline-derived CDR1 and CDR2 are LGHDT and YNNKEL (reference sequence). V dropped 4 bases and J dropped 2 bases, with 19 bases sitting between them. This chain's CDR3 is CASSRLEQALITDTQYF. The CDR3 DNA reads TGTGCCAGCAGCCGACTGGAACAGGCACTTATCACAGATACGCAGTATTTT.

This clonotype was counted between two and nine times. V gene TRBV7-9 combines with J gene TRBJ2-6; D unresolved. The CDR3 length is 16 residues. V was shortened by 4 bases and J by 1 base, with 11 bases between the two germline ends. Germline loops: CDR1 SEHNR, CDR2 FQNEAQ (reference sequence). CDR3 bases: TGTGCCAGCAGCTCCTACCAGGAATCTGGGGCCAACGTCCTGACTTTC. This gives the protein CASSSYQESGANVLTF.

This clonotype was observed a single time. The V gene is TRBV29-1, the J gene TRBJ1-2, with D possibly being TRBD1 (5 bases). CDR1 and CDR2 (germline): SQVTM, ANQGSEA. The CDR3 spans 12 residues. V was clipped by 5 bases and J by 4 bases, with 11 bases between them. The CDR3, as DNA: TGCAGCGTTCCAGACGGGACCTATGGCTACACCTTC. This codes for CSVPDGTYGYTF.

About this clonotype: Compared with germline, one end of the junction differs, possibly owing to a read error. The rearrangement links TRBV5-6 to TRBJ2-4; 8 nucleotides match TRBD2. This CDR3 has 14 residues. Germline CDR1 and CDR2: SGHDT and YYEEEE. Written as DNA, the CDR3 is TGTGCCAGCAGCTCTGGACTAGCCATAAACATTCAGTACTTC. Protein product: CASSSGLAINIQYF.

V gene TRBV20-1 combines with J gene TRBJ1-5, with 8 nucleotides matching TRBD1. CDR1 and CDR2 (germline): DFQATT, SNEGSKA (reference sequence). The CDR3 is made up of 15 amino acids. Trimming cost V 5 bases and J 0 bases; bases outside gene matches: 6. This CDR3 is CSASKDRVSNQPQHF. CDR3 DNA: TGCAGTGCTTCGAAGGACAGGGTTAGCAATCAGCCCCAGCATTTT.

The CDR3 here is CASSPGLTPRGYGYTF. Written as DNA, the CDR3 is TGTGCCAGCAGCCCGGGCCTCACGCCAAGGGGCTATGGCTACACCTTC. The gene calls are TRBV6-5 and TRBJ1-2; perhaps TRBD1 as D (5 bases). The V end lost 6 bases, the J end lost 4 bases, and 21 bases lay between the germline ends. From germline, CDR1 is MNHEY and CDR2 SVGAGI. The CDR3 sequence is 16 residues long.

The rearrangement links TRBV9 to TRBJ1-2; D call uncertain. This CDR3 is 14 amino acids long. Trimming shortened V by 3 bases and J by 6 bases, and 15 bases separated the two germline ends. The germline gives CDR1 SGDLS, CDR2 YYNGEE. The CDR3 here is CASSGRGRPDGYTF. As DNA, the CDR3 is TGTGCCAGCAGCGGACGAGGCAGGCCGGATGGCTACACCTTC. The full variable domain, completed using reference TRBV9 and TRBJ1-2, is DSGVTQTPKHLITATGQRVTLRCSPRSGDLSVYWYQQSLDQGLQFLIQYYNGEERAKGNILERFSAQQFPDLHSELNLSSLELGDSALYFCASSGRGRPDGYTFGSGTRLTVV.

This chain connects TRBV10-3 to TRBJ1-5; TRBD1 matches 7 bases. This CDR3 has 16 residues. The germline gives CDR1 ENHRY, CDR2 SYGVKD. V shed 2 bases, J shed 1 base, and the junction held 5 bases outside the gene matches. The CDR3 spells CAISERQGKSNQPQHF. The DNA for the CDR3 is TGTGCCATCAGTGAGAGACAGGGTAAAAGCAATCAGCCCCAGCATTTT.

This clonotype was seen only a few times. V is TRBV9 and J is TRBJ2-1; 10 bases line up with TRBD2. This CDR3 has 19 residues. Trimming at V came to 0 bases and at J to 0 bases, leaving 9 bases not matched to a gene. Germline V lookup: CDR1 SGDLS, CDR2 YYNGEE. The CDR3 sequence: CASSVEISGGPVSYNEQFF. The CDR3, as DNA: TGTGCCAGCAGCGTAGAGATTAGCGGGGGGCCAGTCTCCTACAATGAGCAGTTCTTC.

The chain joins TRBV6-6 to TRBJ2-1, with 11 bases matching TRBD1. V shed 5 bases, J shed 9 bases, and the junction held 15 bases outside the gene matches. Germline lookup yields CDR1 MNHNY and CDR2 SVGAGI (reference sequence). CDR3 length: 17 amino acids. CDR3 region: CASSPQGQGAPKGEQFF. As DNA, the CDR3 is TGTGCCAGCAGTCCACAAGGACAGGGGGCTCCAAAGGGTGAGCAGTTCTTC.

The chain couples TRBV29-1 to TRBJ2-5, with 10 bases identical to TRBD2. The CDR3 contains 14 residues. Germline V gene sequence: CDR1 SQVTM, CDR2 ANQGSEA. With V trimmed by 3 bases and J by 11 bases, 12 bases remained unmatched. For the CDR3, the DNA is TGCAGCGTTGAGAGGACTAGCGGTCCTAATGAGCAGTACTTC. It codes for CSVERTSGPNEQYF.

This clonotype occurred a few times. V gene TRBV20-1 combines with J gene TRBJ2-1, with D perhaps matching TRBD1 (6 bases). Trimming took off 6 bases at V and 6 bases at J, with 12 bases between the two ends. In germline, CDR1 is DFQATT, CDR2 SNEGSKA (reference sequence). This CDR3 has 12 residues. The CDR3, as DNA: TGCAGTGCCGCGGAAGGGGGCAATGAGCAGTTCTTC. Its protein is CSAAEGGNEQFF.

CDR3 in amino acids: CASGESVGYTF. As DNA, the CDR3 is TGTGCCAGCGGAGAAAGTGTAGGCTACACCTTC. J is TRBJ1-2 and V is TRBV6-2 or TRBV6-3, with unresolved D. The CDR3 extends over 11 amino acids. V lost 8 bases and J lost 8, with 12 bases in between. Germline loops: CDR1 MNHEY, CDR2 SVGEGT.

This clonotype appeared a few times. This chain uses TRBV7-2 with TRBJ2-5; no clear D gene. Germline-derived CDR1 and CDR2 are SGHTA and FQGNSA. This CDR3 is 14 amino acids long. V lost 5 bases and J lost 0, with 10 bases in between. DNA for the CDR3: TGTGCCAGCAGCCGTGGTGTTTACCAAGAGACCCAGTACTTC. Encoded protein: CASSRGVYQETQYF.

The chain employs TRBV29-1 and TRBJ1-2; D remains unclear. V was shortened by 1 base and J by 6 bases, with 6 bases between the two germline ends. The germline CDR1 and CDR2 sequences are SQVTM and ANQGSEA. The CDR3 consists of 11 residues. DNA of the CDR3: TGCAGCGTTGAAGGGACGGATGGCTACACCTTC. It yields the protein CSVEGTDGYTF.

The chain is built from TRBV4-1 and TRBJ1-6; D is uncertain. Germline V gene lookup returns CDR1 MGHRA and CDR2 YSYEKL. The CDR3 contains 14 residues. V was shortened by 4 bases and J by 10 bases, with 14 bases between the two germline ends. The CDR3 region has the DNA TGCGCCAGCAGCCCCCCTGGCCGGCAGTCACCCCTCCACTTT. This encodes CASSPPGRQSPLHF.

The chain links TRBV9 to TRBJ2-4; 7 bases are shared with TRBD1. The CDR3 loop spans 18 amino acids. CDR1 SGDLS and CDR2 YYNGEE come from the germline V gene. The J segment lost 2 bases and the V segment lost 3 bases, leaving 14 bases of the junction unmatched. The DNA of the CDR3 is TGTGCCAGCAGCGCCCTTTCAGGTGGAAGGGGGCCCAAAAACATTCAGTACTTC. Translating gives CASSALSGGRGPKNIQYF.

V usage is TRBV12-3 or TRBV12-4 and J usage is TRBJ1-4, with D perhaps matching TRBD1 (6 bases). The CDR3 has 14 amino acids. Trimming pared 4 bases from V and 6 bases from J, leaving 12 bases between. This chain's CDR3 is CASSSDSRDEKLFF. As DNA, the CDR3 is TGTGCCAGCAGTTCGGACAGCCGAGATGAAAAACTGTTTTTT.

The chain combines TRBV20-1 with TRBJ2-7; D uncertain. The CDR3 runs 10 residues. V shed 4 bases and J shed 10 bases, with 11 bases lying between them. In germline, CDR1 is DFQATT, CDR2 SNEGSKA (reference sequence). The CDR3 is CSATAYAQYF. The CDR3 bases are TGCAGTGCTACCGCTTACGCCCAGTACTTC.

This clonotype came up once. A junction end diverges from the germline sequence, so it may reflect a read error. The chain couples TRBV4-1 to TRBJ2-1; D might be TRBD2 (6 bases). Germline assignment: CDR1 MGHRA and CDR2 YSYEKL. This CDR3 contains 18 residues. The CDR3 sequence: CAGSHTQRLGGENNEQFF. The CDR3 DNA reads as TGCGCCGGCAGCCATACGCAACGACTAGGCGGGGAGAACAATGAGCAGTTCTTC.

The V and J genes are TRBV20-1 and TRBJ1-2; a possible D gene is TRBD1 (5 bases). The germline gives CDR1 DFQATT, CDR2 SNEGSKA (reference sequence). The CDR3 contains 13 residues. With 1 base removed from V and 4 bases from J, the gap between germline ends came to 10 bases. CDR3 nucleotides: TGCAGTGCTAGAGGACAGTCTGGCTATGGCTACACCTTC. This encodes CSARGQSGYGYTF.

This clonotype has just a few counts. This sequence joins TRBV7-9 and TRBJ2-5; 11 bases map to TRBD2. This CDR3 region has 14 residues. With V trimmed by 0 bases and J by 9 bases, 3 bases remained unmatched. In germline, CDR1 is SEHNR, CDR2 FQNEAQ (reference sequence). CDR3 bases: TGTGCCAGCAGCTTAGCGGGACTAGCGGCGCCCCAGTACTTC. Protein product: CASSLAGLAAPQYF.

Only a few counts were recorded for this clonotype. The genes are TRBV3-1 and TRBJ2-1, with TRBD2 matching over 10 bases. The J segment lost 14 bases and the V segment lost 1 base, leaving 11 bases of the junction unmatched. Germline V gives CDR1 LGHDT, CDR2 YNNKEL (reference sequence). This CDR3 is 15 amino acids long. CDR3 in amino acids: CASSQVLAGVFSEFF. CDR3 sequence (DNA): TGTGCCAGCAGCCAAGTTCTAGCGGGGGTTTTTTCTGAGTTCTTC.

The chain links TRBV6-5 to TRBJ1-4; a weak D match, TRBD1 (5 bases). Germline V lookup: CDR1 MNHEY, CDR2 SVGAGI. The CDR3 contains 15 residues. Between the trimmed V and J ends, which lost 6 bases and 3 bases, there was a span of 14 bases. CDR3 protein: CASRKGRGPNEKLFF. CDR3 sequence (DNA): TGTGCCAGCAGAAAAGGGAGGGGTCCTAATGAAAAACTGTTTTTT.